The entry that follows covers one TCR beta chain sequence. Its specificity is unknown. Flow cytometry had shown expanded CD8+CD57+ cells in the patients chosen for sequencing. Patients, without exception, had severe acquired aplastic anemia. The sample comes from a study of CD8+CD57+ T cells in acquired aplastic anemia. Study-level results: Sharing between patients and controls was observed for some 27 CD8+ CDR3 sequences.

V lost 9 bases and J lost 3, with 17 bases in between. The germline V gene encodes CDR1 MGHDK and CDR2 SYGVNS. The CDR3 spans 14 residues. According to the study, genomic DNA was the template for TCR beta VDJ and CDR3 profiling. One entry per CDR3 protein results from TCRdb running MiXCR on the reads. The sample yields 450,000 to 600,000 distinct CDR3 sequences, roughly 34% seen once. The sample taken for sequencing was sorted CD4+, CD8+, or CD8+CD57+ T cells (not recorded which) from PBMCs. This receptor was identified in a human donor with aplastic anemia. The chain carries TRBV25-1 and TRBJ1-1; D is possibly TRBD1 (5 bases). CDR3 bases: TGTGCCAGTGCTGGGAGGGGAATGGACACTGAAGCTTTCTTT. Residues: CASAGRGMDTEAFF.